The clone carrying this TCR beta chain was counted many times. Antigen specificity is unknown. This entry comes from a study of T cells in Graves' hyperthyroidism and ophthalmopathy. Study observations and caveats: Most clonotypes expanded in thyroid above 0.001 were likewise present in blood.

When ophthalmopathy did not progress within 18 months, Graves' hyperthyroidism was considered stable. The diagnoses drew upon clinical symptoms, serum thyroxine and TRAb, thyroid ultrasound and orbital computed tomography. RNA transcripts yielded amplified TCR beta CDR3 regions. In the first-round RT-PCR of the TCR CDR3, the HTBI primer set was used. TCRdb used MiXCR to reprocess the multiplex PCR reads, holding one entry per CDR3 protein. The table lists some 460,000 distinct CDR3 sequences, around 14% of them singletons. V was cut by 4 bases and J by 9 bases, with 9 bases left in between. Germline V gene sequence: CDR1 GTSNPN, CDR2 SVGIG (reference sequence). The CDR3 is 11 residues long.

This clonotype was sampled from a woman aged 18-29 years with Graves' hyperthyroidism. The chain uses TRBV30 and TRBJ2-2, with D unresolved. The sequenced sample was blood. This CDR3 is CAWTPYRELFF. The CDR3 bases are TGTGCCTGGACCCCTTACAGGGAGCTGTTTTTT.